What follows are 30 T cell receptor beta chains derived from one specimen sequenced in a study of shared clonotypes between healthy human individuals. Assay: immunoSEQ multiplex PCR; the TCRdb copy retains only in-frame clones and omits some. The sample shows approximately 590,000 clones, roughly 96% of them seen only once. Positively selected for CCR7, the CD45RO-negative cells used as naive CD8 cells excluded terminally differentiated effector memory CD45RA+ cells. Sequencing used naive CD8+ T cells sorted from blood. These receptors were taken from a woman aged 25 to 45 in good health.

The V gene is TRBV9, the J gene TRBJ1-1; D might be TRBD1 (5 bases). Germline V gene sequence: CDR1 SGDLS, CDR2 YYNGEE. There are 15 residues in the CDR3. Trimming pared 4 bases from V and 0 bases from J, leaving 13 bases between. The CDR3 loop is CASSTKTGLNTEAFF. The CDR3 DNA reads as TGTGCCAGCAGCACTAAGACGGGACTGAACACTGAAGCTTTCTTT. Based on the CDR3 plus reference TRBV9 and TRBJ1-1, the full variable domain is DSGVTQTPKHLITATGQRVTLRCSPRSGDLSVYWYQQSLDQGLQFLIQYYNGEERAKGNILERFSAQQFPDLHSELNLSSLELGDSALYFCASSTKTGLNTEAFFGQGTRLTVV.

The chain combines TRBV27 with TRBJ1-1; no definite D call. The V and J ends lost 1 base and 1 base respectively, with 4 bases between them. CDR3 length: 13 amino acids. CDR1 is MNHEY, CDR2 SMNVEV, per germline (reference sequence). Written as DNA, the CDR3 is TGTGCCAGCAGTTTATATGAGAACACTGAAGCTTTCTTT. It specifies CASSLYENTEAFF.

This clone was detected once. The identical CDR3 is also encoded by other nucleotide sequences in the sample. The chain uses TRBV27 and TRBJ2-7; TRBD2 matches 12 bases. The V and J ends lost 5 bases and 4 bases, in that order; junction bases with no gene match: 3. The CDR3 is 14 amino acids. Germline V gene data show CDR1 as MNHEY and CDR2 as SMNVEV (reference sequence). CDR3 coding DNA: TGTGCCAGCAGTCTACTAGCGGGAGGATACGAGCAGTACTTC. Translating gives CASSLLAGGYEQYF.

This chain connects TRBV10-3 to TRBJ2-1, with TRBD2 matching 14 bases. The CDR3 spans 14 residues. CDR1 ENHRY and CDR2 SYGVKD come from the germline V gene. V shed 6 bases, J shed 7 bases, and the junction held 2 bases outside the gene matches. The CDR3 coding sequence is TGTGCCATCAGGGGACTAGCGGGAGATAATGAGCAGTTCTTC. Translation: CAIRGLAGDNEQFF.

The genes are TRBV4-1 and TRBJ1-1; 11 nucleotides match TRBD1. The CDR3 totals 17 residues. Germline V gene lookup returns CDR1 MGHRA and CDR2 YSYEKL. With V trimmed by 0 bases and J by 3 bases, 6 bases remained unmatched. The CDR3 is CASSQEPMGQGDTEAFF. DNA for the CDR3: TGCGCCAGCAGCCAAGAGCCCATGGGACAGGGGGACACTGAAGCTTTCTTT.

This clone has just one count. The chain recombines TRBV10-2 with TRBJ2-3, with 7 bases identical to TRBD2. The germline CDR1 and CDR2 sequences are WSHSY and SAAADI. The CDR3 has 16 amino acids. J lost 3 bases, V lost 5 bases, and 11 bases had no gene match. CDR3 in amino acids: CASSPRVAGVTDTQYF. The CDR3 DNA is TGCGCCAGCAGTCCCCGGGTTGCGGGAGTTACAGATACGCAGTATTTT.

This clone appeared a few times. The rearrangement uses TRBV5-6 and TRBJ1-5; no clear D. The CDR3 is 14 amino acids. From germline, CDR1 is SGHDT and CDR2 YYEEEE. With 0 bases removed from V and 4 bases from J, the gap between germline ends came to 8 bases. This CDR3 is CASSLGSGNQPQHF. In DNA, the CDR3 is TGTGCCAGCAGCTTGGGGTCAGGTAATCAGCCCCAGCATTTT.

This chain links TRBV11-2 with TRBJ1-3; D gene ambiguous. Trimming left V 3 bases short and J 4 bases short, with 13 bases between. The CDR3 spans 15 residues. Germline V lookup: CDR1 SGHAT, CDR2 FQNNGV. The CDR3: CASSFLRVLGNTIYF. The CDR3 bases are TGTGCCAGCAGCTTTTTGCGGGTCCTCGGAAACACCATATATTTT.

The rearrangement links TRBV19 to TRBJ1-5, with a tentative D call TRBD1 (5 bases). The germline gives CDR1 LNHDA, CDR2 SQIVND (reference sequence). This CDR3 has 14 amino acids. Trimming removed 2 bases from V and 7 bases from J, with 12 bases in between. The CDR3 DNA reads as TGTGCCAGTAGTATATGGGCAGGGTGCCAGCCCCAGCATTTT. It codes for CASSIWAGCQPQHF.

In regard to this clone: Other nucleotide sequences from this sample produce the same CDR3. The V call is TRBV30, the J call TRBJ2-7; D gene ambiguous. The germline V gene has CDR1 GTSNPN and CDR2 SVGIG (reference sequence). Trimming removed 0 bases at V and 5 bases at J, with 5 bases between. There are 11 residues in the CDR3. The CDR3 region has the DNA TGTGCCTGGAGTGTCTTAGACGAGCAGTACTTC. Translated, it gives CAWSVLDEQYF.

V usage is TRBV7-9 and J usage is TRBJ2-1, with no clear D. V was trimmed by 6 bases and J by 0 bases, leaving 9 bases between them. Germline CDR1 SEHNR, CDR2 FQNEAQ (reference sequence). This CDR3 is built from 14 residues. DNA of the CDR3: TGTGCCAGCAGTTCTATCAGCTCCTACAATGAGCAGTTCTTC. It codes for CASSSISSYNEQFF.

This chain uses TRBV27 with TRBJ2-6, with TRBD1 matching 7 bases. CDR3 length: 18 residues. The ends lost 5 bases at V and 0 bases at J; junction bases unmatched: 10. Germline V gives CDR1 MNHEY, CDR2 SMNVEV (reference sequence). DNA of the CDR3: TGTGCCAGCAGTCCGTGGACAGGTCCAAGCTCTGGGGCCAACGTCCTGACTTTC. The encoded protein is CASSPWTGPSSGANVLTF.

In regard to this clone: This specimen includes other DNA sequences encoding the same CDR3. The rearrangement links TRBV9 to TRBJ2-5, with a tentative D call TRBD2 (5 bases). CDR1 and CDR2 from the germline V gene are SGDLS and YYNGEE. The CDR3 sequence is 13 residues long. V dropped 0 bases and J dropped 5 bases, with 8 bases sitting between them. CDR3 DNA sequence: TGTGCCAGCAGCGTAGGTAGAGGGGAGACCCAGTACTTC. Its translation is CASSVGRGETQYF.

The CDR3, as DNA: TGCGCCAGCAGCCCACGGGAGGACAATGAGCAGTTCTTC. Translating gives CASSPREDNEQFF. The rearrangement joins TRBV4-1 to TRBJ2-1; 7 nucleotides match TRBD2. This CDR3 spans 13 amino acids. Germline V gene sequence: CDR1 MGHRA, CDR2 YSYEKL. V lost 4 bases, J lost 5 bases, and 2 bases stayed unmatched.

In this sample, this clone turned up once. The chain employs TRBV27 and TRBJ1-1, with a possible D match to TRBD1 (5 bases). Germline V CDR1 and CDR2: MNHEY, SMNVEV (reference sequence). This CDR3 spans 15 amino acids. The germline V and J ends were trimmed by 1 base and 3 bases, with 12 bases remaining between them. CDR3 nucleotide sequence: TGTGCCAGCAGTTTATTTGGGGGAATGGACACTGAAGCTTTCTTT. It translates to CASSLFGGMDTEAFF.

In this sample, this clone turned up once. V usage is TRBV28 and J usage is TRBJ2-7; 12 bases align to TRBD2. The germline CDR1 and CDR2 sequences are MDHEN and SYDVKM. With V trimmed by 2 bases and J by 0 bases, 8 bases remained unmatched. The CDR3 length is 18 residues. CDR3 DNA sequence: TGTGCCAGCAGTTTACTGGCTAGCGGGAGGGTTCTCTCCTACGAGCAGTACTTC. This sequence encodes CASSLLASGRVLSYEQYF.

This chain links TRBV2 with TRBJ2-1; maybe TRBD2 (6 bases). Germline V gene sequence: CDR1 SNHLY, CDR2 FYNNEI. Trimming removed 0 bases at V and 0 bases at J, with 12 bases between. The CDR3 totals 17 residues. The CDR3 loop is CASSEARAGFSYNEQFF. The CDR3 DNA sequence: TGTGCCAGCAGTGAAGCGCGGGCGGGATTCTCCTACAATGAGCAGTTCTTC.

The CDR3 region has the DNA TGTGCCAGCAGTTATAGCGGGCATGAGCAGTTCTTC. Translating gives CASSYSGHEQFF. The chain recombines TRBV5-4 with TRBJ2-1; 7 nucleotides match TRBD2. The CDR3 contains 12 residues. The V and J ends lost 5 bases and 8 bases, in that order; junction bases with no gene match: 4. Germline CDR1 is SGHNT and CDR2 is YYREEE (reference sequence). The full variable domain, completed using reference TRBV5-4 and TRBJ2-1, is ETGVTQSPTHLIKTRGQQVTLRCSSQSGHNTVSWYQQALGQGPQFIFQYYREEENGRGNFPPRFSGLQFPNYSSELNVNALELDDSALYLCASSYSGHEQFFGPGTRLTVL.

The rearrangement joins TRBV19 to TRBJ1-1; D gene ambiguous. CDR1 LNHDA and CDR2 SQIVND come from the germline V gene (reference sequence). Trimming removed 0 bases from V and 0 bases from J, with 8 bases in between. The CDR3 runs to 15 residues. CDR3 in amino acids: CASSIDEEVNTEAFF. The CDR3 DNA sequence: TGTGCCAGTAGTATAGATGAAGAAGTGAACACTGAAGCTTTCTTT.

The gene calls are TRBV30 and TRBJ2-5; D perhaps matches TRBD2 (6 bases). CDR1 is GTSNPN, CDR2 SVGIG, per germline (reference sequence). The CDR3 totals 14 residues. V dropped 3 bases and J dropped 3 bases, with 14 bases sitting between them. The CDR3: CAWRRETYKETQYF. The CDR3 nucleotides read TGTGCCTGGAGACGGGAGACCTATAAAGAGACCCAGTACTTC.

J is TRBJ2-2 and V is TRBV6-1; 7 bases match TRBD2. V was pared by 2 bases and J by 0 bases, with 3 bases of the junction left unmatched. The CDR3 spans 16 residues. In germline, CDR1 is MNHNS, CDR2 SASEGT. The CDR3 DNA reads TGTGCCAGCAGTGAATGGGCGGGGGCGAACACCGGGGAGCTGTTTTTT. Protein product: CASSEWAGANTGELFF.

CDR3 sequence reads: CASRPRTGGYTEAFF. The CDR3 nucleotides read TGTGCCAGCAGACCTCGTACAGGGGGGTACACTGAAGCTTTCTTT. The chain has TRBV28 and TRBJ1-1; 8 bases agree with TRBD1. After removal of 6 bases from V and 3 bases from J, the junction contained 9 bases not matched to a gene. CDR1 is MDHEN, CDR2 SYDVKM, per germline. This CDR3 is 15 amino acids long. The entire variable domain, with the rest obtained from reference TRBV28 and TRBJ1-1, is as follows: DVKVTQSSRYLVKRTGEKVFLECVQDMDHENMFWYRQDPGLGLRLIYFSYDVKMKEKGDIPEGYSVSREKKERFSLILESASTNQTSMYLCASRPRTGGYTEAFFGQGTRLTVV.

J is TRBJ2-7 and V is TRBV27; 11 nucleotides agree with TRBD1. Germline CDR1 and CDR2: MNHEY and SMNVEV (reference sequence). V lost 5 bases, J lost 7 bases, and 7 bases stayed unmatched. The CDR3 runs 14 residues. The CDR3 is CASSMGQGVGEQYF. CDR3 nucleotide sequence: TGTGCCAGCAGTATGGGACAGGGGGTAGGAGAGCAGTACTTC.

The chain combines TRBV16 with TRBJ2-7, with a possible D match to TRBD1 (5 bases). The CDR3 spans 12 residues. The ends were cut back, 4 bases at V and 4 bases at J, with 8 bases in the middle. Germline loops: CDR1 KGHSY, CDR2 FQNENV. CDR3 in amino acids: CASSLDRYEQYF. DNA for the CDR3: TGTGCCAGCAGCCTCGACAGATACGAGCAGTACTTC.

This chain joins TRBV7-9 and TRBJ2-5; D gene ambiguous. Trimming took off 0 bases at V and 2 bases at J, with 4 bases between the two ends. This CDR3 has 13 amino acids. Germline V lookup: CDR1 SEHNR, CDR2 FQNEAQ (reference sequence). This CDR3 reads CASSLAEQETQYF. DNA for the CDR3: TGTGCCAGCAGCTTAGCGGAACAAGAGACCCAGTACTTC.

The chain joins TRBV6-5 to TRBJ2-1; maybe TRBD2 (7 bases). Germline CDR1 is MNHEY and CDR2 is SVGAGI. Trimming removed 3 bases from V and 7 bases from J, with 13 bases in between. The CDR3 consists of 14 residues. CDR3 protein: CASSYIQGGNEQFF. The CDR3 DNA sequence: TGTGCCAGCAGTTATATACAGGGAGGGAATGAGCAGTTCTTC.

V is TRBV19 and J is TRBJ1-1; tentatively, D is TRBD1 (5 bases). V was cut by 5 bases and J by 2 bases, with 6 bases left in between. CDR3 length: 12 residues. Germline CDR1 LNHDA, CDR2 SQIVND (reference sequence). CDR3 protein: CASSRDNTEAFF. In DNA, the CDR3 is TGTGCCAGTAGTCGGGACAACACTGAAGCTTTCTTT.

The V gene is TRBV7-2, the J gene TRBJ1-4, with D possibly being TRBD1 (6 bases). The V gene lost 3 bases and the J gene lost 4 bases, with 15 bases spanning the gap. Germline CDR1 and CDR2: SGHTA and FQGNSA. This CDR3 is built from 16 residues. The CDR3: CASSLGGDGYNEKLFF. CDR3 nucleotide sequence: TGTGCCAGCAGCTTGGGGGGCGATGGCTATAATGAAAAACTGTTTTTT.

Regarding this clone: Other nucleotide sequences in the sample specify the same CDR3. This chain links TRBV27 with TRBJ2-3; the match to TRBD2 covers 10 bases. The CDR3 is 15 amino acids. The trim removed 2 bases at V and 2 bases at J, leaving 1 base unmatched. The V gene's germline CDR1 is MNHEY and CDR2 SMNVEV (reference sequence). In DNA form, the CDR3 reads TGTGCCAGCAGTTTAACTAGCGGGAACACAGATACGCAGTATTTT. Translation gives CASSLTSGNTDTQYF.

V and J are TRBV7-7 and TRBJ2-1, with D possibly being TRBD2 (5 bases). The CDR3 is 13 residues long. Trimming stripped 0 bases from V and 6 bases from J, with 6 bases between. CDR1 is SSHAT and CDR2 is FNYEAQ in the germline V gene (reference sequence). DNA of the CDR3: TGTGCCAGCAGCTTAGCCGAGGGCAATGAGCAGTTCTTC. Amino acids: CASSLAEGNEQFF.